Presented here are 8 T cell receptor beta chains from one specimen sequenced in a study of blood T cells in healthy people across ages. For the second PCR, which ran for about 6 to 11 cycles, a sample-barcoded 5' primer and a J-beta primer mix were used. One entry per CDR3 protein, called by TCRdb with MiXCR from the 5' RACE reads. Of about 1,400,000 distinct CDR3 sequences listed, roughly 45% were seen once; the top ten hold 6.5% to 10%. The sequencing sample was made of blood. These receptors all come from a woman younger than 30 in good health.

The genes are TRBV27 and TRBJ1-2; tentatively, D is TRBD1 (6 bases). V was cut by 7 bases and J by 0 bases, with 24 bases left in between. Germline V CDR1 and CDR2: MNHEY, SMNVEV (reference sequence). The CDR3 is 18 amino acids. CDR3 protein: CASIPSGTQGRSNYGYTF. DNA of the CDR3: TGTGCCAGCATCCCCTCTGGGACACAAGGGCGTTCTAACTATGGCTACACCTTC.

For this clonotype: One end of the junction fails to match germline, which may point to a read error. The chain couples TRBV20-1 to TRBJ2-4; possible D gene TRBD2, 7 bases. Germline V gene sequence: CDR1 DFQATT, CDR2 SNEGSKA (reference sequence). The CDR3 is 14 residues long. The CDR3 sequence is CGARRGGPLDEQYF. The CDR3 nucleotides read TGCGGTGCTAGAAGGGGGGGGCCGTTAGATGAGCAGTACTTC.

The chain couples TRBV20-1 to TRBJ2-3; perhaps TRBD1 as D (6 bases). Per germline, CDR1 DFQATT and CDR2 SNEGSKA (reference sequence). This CDR3 region has 14 residues. Trimming took 3 bases from V and 6 from J, leaving 16 bases between them. CDR3 protein: CSARDSGTWDTQYF. The CDR3 bases are TGCAGTGCTAGGGACTCCGGGACATGGGATACGCAGTATTTT.

This chain joins TRBV15 and TRBJ2-6, with D tentatively TRBD2 (5 bases). CDR1 and CDR2 (germline): LNHNV, YYDKDF (reference sequence). The CDR3 consists of 15 residues. V lost 1 base to trimming and J lost 2 bases, with 6 bases between them. The CDR3 reads CATSRVGAGANVLTF. As DNA, the CDR3 is TGTGCCACCAGCAGAGTCGGGGCTGGGGCCAACGTCCTGACTTTC.

This chain links TRBV30 with TRBJ1-2; unclear D gene. CDR3 length equals 10 residues. Between the trimmed V and J ends, which lost 8 bases and 1 base, there was a span of 5 bases. Germline V gives CDR1 GTSNPN, CDR2 SVGIG (reference sequence). CDR3 sequence reads: CARFNYGYTF. The CDR3, as DNA: TGTGCCCGATTTAACTATGGCTACACCTTC. Full variable domain (outside the CDR3, taken from reference TRBV30 and TRBJ1-2): SQTIHQWPATLVQPVGSPLSLECTVEGTSNPNLYWYRQAAGRGLQLLFYSVGIGQISSEVPQNLSASRPQDRQFILSSKKLLLSDSGFYLCARFNYGYTFGSGTRLTVV.

The V call is TRBV9, the J call TRBJ2-7; D is uncertain. The germline CDR1 and CDR2 sequences are SGDLS and YYNGEE. V lost 3 bases and J lost 7, with 20 bases in between. The CDR3 consists of 15 residues. The CDR3 region has the DNA TGTGCCAGCAGCGCCTCCGGCTCCCCGTCTAAGGAGCAGTACTTC. Translated: CASSASGSPSKEQYF.

This clonotype was detected only a few times. The chain uses TRBV9 and TRBJ2-5; no clear D gene. Germline V gene sequence: CDR1 SGDLS, CDR2 YYNGEE. CDR3 size: 16 residues. V gave up 0 bases and J gave up 5 bases, with 17 bases separating them. CDR3 DNA sequence: TGTGCCAGCAGCGTAGAGGGCAACCGGATGTTTGAGACCCAGTACTTC. Translation gives CASSVEGNRMFETQYF.

The chain employs TRBV27 and TRBJ1-2; TRBD1 is a possible D gene (6 bases). The V gene lost 2 bases and the J gene lost 8 bases, with 12 bases spanning the gap. The CDR3 covers 13 residues. CDR1 is MNHEY and CDR2 is SMNVEV in the germline V gene (reference sequence). CDR3 in DNA: TGTGCCAGCAGTTTAACAGGGTCGGGGGGCTACACCTTC. The encoded protein is CASSLTGSGGYTF.